Below, 17 T cell receptor beta chains from the same sample are listed, as sequenced in a study of blood T cell repertoires in COVID-19. TCRdb's copy holds only in-frame clones and misses some; the assay was immunoSEQ multiplex PCR. The sample contains fewer than 250,000 clones, 65% to 90% of which appear only once. Sequencing was performed on PBMCs or T cells enriched from blood (not recorded which). These receptors all stem from a woman between 45 and 60 years old with acute COVID-19.

The gene calls are TRBV28 and TRBJ1-1; 7 bases line up with TRBD1. With 5 bases clipped from V and 5 bases from J, the junction kept 11 bases outside the gene matches. This CDR3 region has 15 residues. Per germline, CDR1 MDHEN and CDR2 SYDVKM. The CDR3 DNA is TGTGCCAGCAGTCGCCGGGACAGCATCAAGACTGAAGCTTTCTTT. As protein: CASSRRDSIKTEAFF. The full variable domain, in which reference TRBV28 and TRBJ1-1 provide the parts outside the CDR3, is DVKVTQSSRYLVKRTGEKVFLECVQDMDHENMFWYRQDPGLGLRLIYFSYDVKMKEKGDIPEGYSVSREKKERFSLILESASTNQTSMYLCASSRRDSIKTEAFFGQGTRLTVV.

CDR3 DNA: TGTGCCAGCAGTTTAGGCCAGGGGGCGGACACTGAAGCTTTCTTT. This encodes CASSLGQGADTEAFF. V gene TRBV28 combines with J gene TRBJ1-1; TRBD1 matches 8 bases. This CDR3 contains 15 residues. J was trimmed by 3 bases and V by 2 bases; bases with no gene match: 5. Germline V gene lookup returns CDR1 MDHEN and CDR2 SYDVKM.

The V gene is TRBV7-8, the J gene TRBJ1-1; the match to TRBD1 covers 8 bases. CDR1 and CDR2 (germline): SGHVS, FQNEAQ. Germline trimming cut 5 bases from V and 7 bases from J; bases unmatched to any gene: 6. This CDR3 contains 13 residues. DNA for the CDR3: TGTGCCAGCAGCCGCGACAGGGGACTTGAAGCTTTCTTT. It yields the protein CASSRDRGLEAFF.

This chain links TRBV11-3 with TRBJ2-5; TRBD2 aligns across 8 bases. The CDR3 has 15 residues. The ends lost 2 bases at V and 5 bases at J; junction bases unmatched: 7. CDR1 and CDR2 from the germline V gene are SGHNT and YENEEA. The chain's CDR3 is CASSLSLLAVETQYF. CDR3 nucleotides: TGTGCCAGCAGCTTAAGTCTACTAGCGGTTGAGACCCAGTACTTC.

The chain employs TRBV25-1 and TRBJ1-4; 7 nucleotides line up with TRBD1. The CDR3 has 16 residues. After removal of 2 bases from V and 5 bases from J, the junction contained 8 bases not matched to a gene. Germline V gene data show CDR1 as MGHDK and CDR2 as SYGVNS. For the CDR3, the DNA is TGTGCCAGCAGTGAAGGAATAGGGACAGCAAATGAAAAACTGTTTTTT. Translating gives CASSEGIGTANEKLFF. The variable domain in full, with the rest retrieved from reference TRBV25-1 and TRBJ1-4, is EADIYQTPRYLVIGTGKKITLECSQTMGHDKMYWYQQDPGMELHLIHYSYGVNSTEKGDLSSESTVSRIRTEHFPLTLESARPSHTSQYLCASSEGIGTANEKLFFGSGTQLSVL.

V gene TRBV11-1 combines with J gene TRBJ2-5, with D perhaps matching TRBD1 (5 bases). The CDR3 is 12 residues long. Germline CDR1 SGHAT, CDR2 FQDESV (reference sequence). V was clipped by 5 bases and J by 5 bases, with 9 bases between them. CDR3 region: CASSGASETQYF. The CDR3 coding sequence is TGTGCCAGCAGCGGGGCCTCGGAGACCCAGTACTTC.

This clone was found a few times. The chain is built from TRBV6-5 and TRBJ2-1; TRBD1 matches at 8 bases. V lost 5 bases and J lost 8; bases outside the gene matches: 8. The CDR3 is 14 amino acids. The germline V gene has CDR1 MNHEY and CDR2 SVGAGI. CDR3 coding DNA: TGTGCCAGCAGTCCCGGGACAGGAAGAGATGAGCAGTTCTTC. Translating gives CASSPGTGRDEQFF.

This sequence joins TRBV5-8 and TRBJ1-4, with 7 bases identical to TRBD1. V was pared by 0 bases and J by 4 bases, with 6 bases of the junction left unmatched. This CDR3 has 16 residues. CDR1 is SGHTS, CDR2 YDEGEE, per germline. The CDR3 DNA reads as TGTGCCAGCAGCTTGGGGCGACAGGGATTTAATGAAAAACTGTTTTTT. The encoded protein is CASSLGRQGFNEKLFF.

The genes are TRBV5-1 and TRBJ2-7, with D possibly being TRBD1 (7 bases). Germline assignment: CDR1 SGHRS and CDR2 YFSETQ. The CDR3 has 15 amino acids. The V end was cut by 0 bases, the J end by 2 bases, with 12 bases between. CDR3 DNA sequence: TGCGCCAGCAGCTTGGCTGGCGGGACAGCCTACGAGCAGTACTTC. The encoded protein is CASSLAGGTAYEQYF.

The chain combines TRBV7-2 with TRBJ2-7, with 14 bases matching TRBD2. Trimming at V came to 4 bases and at J to 3 bases, leaving 11 bases not matched to a gene. Germline CDR1 is SGHTA and CDR2 is FQGNSA. CDR3 length equals 18 residues. The chain's CDR3 is CASSSQIGTSGGYYEQYF. For the CDR3, the DNA is TGTGCCAGCAGCTCCCAGATTGGGACTAGCGGGGGATACTACGAGCAGTACTTC.

This clone came up once. The chain links TRBV18 to TRBJ1-5; no definite D call. The V and J ends lost 5 bases and 4 bases respectively, with 6 bases between them. Germline lookup yields CDR1 KGHSH and CDR2 LQKENI. This CDR3 has 12 amino acids. The CDR3 here is CASSGGNQPQHF. The CDR3 bases are TGTGCCAGCTCAGGAGGGAATCAGCCCCAGCATTTT.

This chain links TRBV28 with TRBJ2-7, with TRBD1 matching over 7 bases. CDR3 length equals 16 residues. Trimming at V came to 4 bases and at J to 0 bases, leaving 9 bases not matched to a gene. Germline V gives CDR1 MDHEN, CDR2 SYDVKM. The CDR3 loop is CASSSPRQGASYEQYF. In DNA form, the CDR3 reads TGTGCCAGCAGTTCCCCGAGACAGGGAGCCTCCTACGAGCAGTACTTC.

V is TRBV18 and J is TRBJ2-7; 7 bases map to TRBD1. The CDR3 runs to 15 residues. Trimming removed 0 bases from V and 3 bases from J; junction bases left unmatched: 5. In germline, CDR1 is KGHSH, CDR2 LQKENI. The CDR3 DNA sequence: TGTGCCAGCTCACCACCGACAGGGCGGAACTACGAGCAGTACTTC. It specifies CASSPPTGRNYEQYF.

This rearrangement joins TRBV28 to TRBJ2-5; 7 bases map to TRBD2. Germline trimming cut 5 bases from V and 4 bases from J; bases unmatched to any gene: 7. This CDR3 spans 14 amino acids. Germline CDR1 is MDHEN and CDR2 is SYDVKM. CDR3 sequence reads: CASSAHGGVETQYF. The CDR3 coding sequence is TGTGCCAGCAGTGCGCATGGGGGGGTAGAGACCCAGTACTTC.

The chain links TRBV6-5 to TRBJ1-2; D gene ambiguous. The germline gives CDR1 MNHEY, CDR2 SVGAGI. V lost 0 bases and J 5 bases, leaving 10 bases between the germline ends. The CDR3 sequence is 14 residues long. CDR3 protein: CASSYSGGIYGYTF. The CDR3 coding sequence is TGTGCCAGCAGTTACTCGGGCGGGATATATGGCTACACCTTC.

This clone was seen only once. The chain combines TRBV7-2 with TRBJ2-3; D is unresolved. V lost 1 base to trimming and J lost 6 bases, with 5 bases between them. The length of the CDR3 is 12 residues. Germline V lookup: CDR1 SGHTA, CDR2 FQGNSA. DNA for the CDR3: TGTGCCAGCAGCTTAGTCGGGGATACGCAGTATTTT. Its translation: CASSLVGDTQYF. Looking up the rest from reference TRBV7-2 and TRBJ2-3 gives the full variable domain: GAGVSQSPSNKVTEKGKDVELRCDPISGHTALYWYRQSLGQGLEFLIYFQGNSAPDKSGLPSDRFSAERTGGSVSTLTIQRTQQEDSAVYLCASSLVGDTQYFGPGTRLTVL.

This clone was detected a few times. The CDR3 protein is CASSLHERGPNTEAFF. CDR3 DNA sequence: TGTGCCAGCTCCCTACACGAGCGAGGTCCGAACACTGAAGCTTTCTTT. The chain is built from TRBV18 and TRBJ1-1, with D uncertain. V was shortened by 6 bases and J by 1 base, with 18 bases between the two germline ends. The germline V gene has CDR1 KGHSH and CDR2 LQKENI. This CDR3 has 16 amino acids.